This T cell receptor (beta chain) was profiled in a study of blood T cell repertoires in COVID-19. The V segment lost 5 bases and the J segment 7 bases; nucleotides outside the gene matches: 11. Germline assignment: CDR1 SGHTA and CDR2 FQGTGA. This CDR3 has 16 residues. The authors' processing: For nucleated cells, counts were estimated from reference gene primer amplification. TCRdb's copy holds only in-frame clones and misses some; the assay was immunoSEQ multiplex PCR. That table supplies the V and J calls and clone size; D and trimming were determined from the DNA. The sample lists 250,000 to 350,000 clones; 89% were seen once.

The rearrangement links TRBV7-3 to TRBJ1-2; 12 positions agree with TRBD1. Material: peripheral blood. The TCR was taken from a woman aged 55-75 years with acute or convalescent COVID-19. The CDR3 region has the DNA TGTGCCAGCAGCGCCAGCCCCGGGACAGGGGGCTCTGGCTACACCTTC. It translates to CASSASPGTGGSGYTF.